This TCR beta chain was recorded in a study of blood T cell repertoires in COVID-19. Overall study: Acute-phase and convalescent COVID-19 samples originated in the United States, Italy and Spain. PBMCs, B-cell-depleted T cells, or T cells provided the cDNA or gDNA that made up the material.

This CDR3 has 15 amino acids. Germline assignment: CDR1 SGHDT and CDR2 YYEEEE. V lost 0 bases, J lost 0 bases, and 6 bases lay in between. In the original workflow: The assay estimated nucleated cells by amplifying reference gene primers. Method: immunoSEQ multiplex PCR; TCRdb's copy keeps in-frame clones and lacks some. D and trimming were read from the DNA, whereas the V and J calls and clone size are those reported in that table. The repertoire holds fewer than 350,000 clones, with 75% to 90% as singletons. Recruited during active infection, patients (from Seattle) were subsequently followed longitudinally.

The J gene is TRBJ1-4, the V gene TRBV5-6; no definite D call. The source material was peripheral blood. The receptor comes from a woman in her seventies with COVID-19, enrolled during active disease. In DNA form, the CDR3 reads TGTGCCAGCAGCTTGGCGTCCCCAACTAATGAAAAACTGTTTTTT. Residues: CASSLASPTNEKLFF.